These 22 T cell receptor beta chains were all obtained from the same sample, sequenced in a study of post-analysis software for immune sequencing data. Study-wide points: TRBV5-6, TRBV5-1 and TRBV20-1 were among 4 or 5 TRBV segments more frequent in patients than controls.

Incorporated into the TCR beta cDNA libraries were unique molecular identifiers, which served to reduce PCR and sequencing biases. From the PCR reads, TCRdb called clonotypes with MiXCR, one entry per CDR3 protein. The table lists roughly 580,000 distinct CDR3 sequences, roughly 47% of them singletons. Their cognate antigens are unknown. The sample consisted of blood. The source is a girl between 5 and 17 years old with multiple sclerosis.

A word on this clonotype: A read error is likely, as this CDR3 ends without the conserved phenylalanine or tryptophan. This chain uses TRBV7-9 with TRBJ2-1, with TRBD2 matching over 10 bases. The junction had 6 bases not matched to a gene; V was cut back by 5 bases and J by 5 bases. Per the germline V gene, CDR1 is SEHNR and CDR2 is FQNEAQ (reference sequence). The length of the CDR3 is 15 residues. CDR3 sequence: CASSPKRGGDNEQFS. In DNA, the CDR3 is TGTGCCAGCAGCCCAAAGCGGGGGGGAGACAATGAGCAGTTCTCC.

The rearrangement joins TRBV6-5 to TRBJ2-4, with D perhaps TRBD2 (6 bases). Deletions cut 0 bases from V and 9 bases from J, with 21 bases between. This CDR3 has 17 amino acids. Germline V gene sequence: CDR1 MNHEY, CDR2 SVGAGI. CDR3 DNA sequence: TGTGCCAGCAGTTACTCGACGGGCGGGGCTAGCAACAGCATTCAGTACTTC. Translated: CASSYSTGGASNSIQYF.

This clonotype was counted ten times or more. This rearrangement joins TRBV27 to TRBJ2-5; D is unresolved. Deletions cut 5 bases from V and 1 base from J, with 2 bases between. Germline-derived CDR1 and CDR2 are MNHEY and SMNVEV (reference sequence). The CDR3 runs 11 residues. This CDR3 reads CASSGQETQYF. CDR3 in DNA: TGTGCCAGCAGTGGCCAAGAGACCCAGTACTTC.

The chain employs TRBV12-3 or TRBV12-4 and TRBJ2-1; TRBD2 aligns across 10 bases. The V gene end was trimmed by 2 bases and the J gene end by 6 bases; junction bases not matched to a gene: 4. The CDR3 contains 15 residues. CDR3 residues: CASSLSSGRANEQFF. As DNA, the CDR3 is TGTGCCAGCAGTTTATCCAGCGGGAGGGCCAATGAGCAGTTCTTC.

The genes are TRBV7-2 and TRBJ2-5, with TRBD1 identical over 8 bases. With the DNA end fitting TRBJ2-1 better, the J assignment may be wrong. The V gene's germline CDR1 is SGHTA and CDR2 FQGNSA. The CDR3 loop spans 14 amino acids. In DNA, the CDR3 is TGTGCCAGCAGCTCCCACAGGGGGAAAGAGACCCAGTTCTTC. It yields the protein CASSSHRGKETQFF.

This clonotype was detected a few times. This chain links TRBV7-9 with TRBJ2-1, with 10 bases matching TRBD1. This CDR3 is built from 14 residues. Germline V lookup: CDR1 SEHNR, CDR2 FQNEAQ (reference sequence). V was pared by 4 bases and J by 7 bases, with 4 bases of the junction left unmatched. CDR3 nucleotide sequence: TGTGCCAGCAGCTCCGACAGGGGGCGAAATGAGCAGTTCTTC. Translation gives CASSSDRGRNEQFF.

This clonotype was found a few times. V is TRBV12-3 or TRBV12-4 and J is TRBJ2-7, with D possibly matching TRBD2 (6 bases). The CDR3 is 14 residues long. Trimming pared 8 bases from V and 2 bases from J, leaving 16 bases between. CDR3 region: CASGGGPLPYEQYF. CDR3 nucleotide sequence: TGTGCCAGCGGAGGAGGGCCGCTACCCTACGAGCAGTACTTC.

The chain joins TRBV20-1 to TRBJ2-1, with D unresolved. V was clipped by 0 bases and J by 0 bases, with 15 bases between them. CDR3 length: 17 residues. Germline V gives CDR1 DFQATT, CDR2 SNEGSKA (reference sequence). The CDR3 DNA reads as TGCAGTGCTAGAGATTCGGCAGGTCAAAGCTCCTACAATGAGCAGTTCTTC. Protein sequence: CSARDSAGQSSYNEQFF.

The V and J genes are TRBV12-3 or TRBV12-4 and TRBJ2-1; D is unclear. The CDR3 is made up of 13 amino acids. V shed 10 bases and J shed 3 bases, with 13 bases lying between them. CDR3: CATAARIYNEQFF. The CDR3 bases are TGTGCCACGGCGGCGCGGATCTACAATGAGCAGTTCTTC.

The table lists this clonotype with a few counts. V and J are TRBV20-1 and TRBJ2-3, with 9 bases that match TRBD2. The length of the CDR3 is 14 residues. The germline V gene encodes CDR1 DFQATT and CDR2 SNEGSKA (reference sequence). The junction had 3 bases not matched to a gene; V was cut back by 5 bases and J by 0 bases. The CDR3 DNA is TGCAGTGCTGGTACTAGCGGGAGCACAGATACGCAGTATTTT. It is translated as CSAGTSGSTDTQYF.

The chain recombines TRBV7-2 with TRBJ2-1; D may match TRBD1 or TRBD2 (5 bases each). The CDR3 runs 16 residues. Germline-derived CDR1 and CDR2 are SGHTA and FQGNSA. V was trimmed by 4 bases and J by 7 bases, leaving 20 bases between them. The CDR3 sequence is CASSSYTPGRRNEQFF. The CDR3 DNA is TGTGCCAGCAGCTCCTACACACCGGGGCGGCGAAATGAGCAGTTCTTC.

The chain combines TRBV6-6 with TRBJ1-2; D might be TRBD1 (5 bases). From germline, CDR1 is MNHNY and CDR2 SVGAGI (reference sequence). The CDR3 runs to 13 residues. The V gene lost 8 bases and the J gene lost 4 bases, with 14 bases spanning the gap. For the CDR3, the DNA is TGTGCCAGCTGTTGGGACGGGTTCTATGGCTACACCTTC. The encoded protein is CASCWDGFYGYTF.

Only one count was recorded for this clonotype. The CDR3 coding sequence is TGCGCCAGCAGCTTGGGCAGGGGGGGGGACCCCAATTCACCCCTCCACTTT. Its translation: CASSLGRGGDPNSPLHF. This chain uses TRBV5-1 with TRBJ1-6; 7 bases line up with TRBD1. Per germline, CDR1 SGHRS and CDR2 YFSETQ. CDR3 length equals 17 residues. J lost 7 bases, V lost 0 bases, and 10 bases had no gene match.

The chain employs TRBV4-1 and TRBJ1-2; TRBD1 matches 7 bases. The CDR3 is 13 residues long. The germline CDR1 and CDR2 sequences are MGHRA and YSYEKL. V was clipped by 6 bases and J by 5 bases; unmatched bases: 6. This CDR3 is CASRPGTAYGYTF. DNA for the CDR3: TGCGCCAGCAGACCCGGGACAGCTTATGGCTACACCTTC.

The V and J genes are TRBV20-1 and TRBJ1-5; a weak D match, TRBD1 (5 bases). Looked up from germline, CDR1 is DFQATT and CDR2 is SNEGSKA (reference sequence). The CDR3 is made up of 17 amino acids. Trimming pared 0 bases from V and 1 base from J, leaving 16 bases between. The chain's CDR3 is CSARDSFGRDSNQPQHF. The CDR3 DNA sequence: TGCAGTGCTAGAGACTCCTTTGGCAGGGACAGCAATCAGCCCCAGCATTTT.

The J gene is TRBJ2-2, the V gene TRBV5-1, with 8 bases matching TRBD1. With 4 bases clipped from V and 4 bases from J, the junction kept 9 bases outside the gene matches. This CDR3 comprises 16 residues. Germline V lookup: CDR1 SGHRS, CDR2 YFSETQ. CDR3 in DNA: TGCGCCAGCAGCGCCCCGGACAGGGACAGCACCGGGGAGCTGTTTTTT. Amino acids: CASSAPDRDSTGELFF. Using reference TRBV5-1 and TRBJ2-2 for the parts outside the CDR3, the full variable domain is KAGVTQTPRYLIKTRGQQVTLSCSPISGHRSVSWYQQTPGQGLQFLFEYFSETQRNKGNFPGRFSGRQFSNSRSEMNVSTLELGDSALYLCASSAPDRDSTGELFFGEGSRLTVL.

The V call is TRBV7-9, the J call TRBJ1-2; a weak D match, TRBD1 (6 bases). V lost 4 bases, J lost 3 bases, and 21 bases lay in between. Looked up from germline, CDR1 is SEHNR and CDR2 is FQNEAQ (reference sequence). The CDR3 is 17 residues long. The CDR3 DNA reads TGTGCCAGCAGCTACCAAGGCCCGGGGGCGCAGGACTATGGCTACACCTTC. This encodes CASSYQGPGAQDYGYTF. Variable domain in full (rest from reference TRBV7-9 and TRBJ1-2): DTGVSQNPRHKITKRGQNVTFRCDPISEHNRLYWYRQTLGQGPEFLTYFQNEAQLEKSRLLSDRFSAERPKGSFSTLEIQRTEQGDSAMYLCASSYQGPGAQDYGYTFGSGTRLTVV.

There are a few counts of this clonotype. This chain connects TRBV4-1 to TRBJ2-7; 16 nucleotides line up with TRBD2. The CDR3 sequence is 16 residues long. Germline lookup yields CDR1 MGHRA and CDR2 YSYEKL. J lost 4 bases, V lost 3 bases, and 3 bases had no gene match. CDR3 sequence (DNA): TGCGCCAGCAGCCATGGGACTAGCGGGAGGGCGTACGAGCAGTACTTC. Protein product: CASSHGTSGRAYEQYF.

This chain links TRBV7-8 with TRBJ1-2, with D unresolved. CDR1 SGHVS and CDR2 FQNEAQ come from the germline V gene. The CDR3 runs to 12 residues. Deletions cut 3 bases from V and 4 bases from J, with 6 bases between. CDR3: CASSFRSYGYTF. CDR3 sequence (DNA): TGTGCCAGCAGCTTTCGGAGCTATGGCTACACCTTC.

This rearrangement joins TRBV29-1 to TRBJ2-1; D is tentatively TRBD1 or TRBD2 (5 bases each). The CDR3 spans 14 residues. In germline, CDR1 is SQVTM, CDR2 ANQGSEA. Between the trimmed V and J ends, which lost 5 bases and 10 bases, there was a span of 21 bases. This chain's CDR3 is CSVKGSGRAGEQFF. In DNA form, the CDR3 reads TGCAGCGTTAAGGGGTCGGGACGAGCAGGGGAGCAGTTCTTC.

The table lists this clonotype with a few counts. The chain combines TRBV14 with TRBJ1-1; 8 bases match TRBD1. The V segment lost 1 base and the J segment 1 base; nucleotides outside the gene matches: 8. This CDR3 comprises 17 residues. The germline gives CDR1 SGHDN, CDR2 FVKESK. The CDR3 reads CASSQGRIRGQNTEAFF. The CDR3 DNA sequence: TGTGCCAGCAGCCAAGGAAGGATCAGGGGGCAGAACACTGAAGCTTTCTTT.

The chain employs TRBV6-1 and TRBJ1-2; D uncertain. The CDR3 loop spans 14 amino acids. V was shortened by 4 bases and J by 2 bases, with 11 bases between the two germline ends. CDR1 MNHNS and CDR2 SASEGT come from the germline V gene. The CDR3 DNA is TGTGCCAGCAGTGCAACCCGGGCCAACTATGGCTACACCTTC. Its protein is CASSATRANYGYTF.